These 22 T cell receptor beta chains originate from one sample sequenced in a study of Graves' ophthalmopathy and Graves' hyperthyroidism. TCR beta CDR3 amplification used RNA transcripts. The library came from an HTBI-primed first-round RT-PCR and a second-round multiplex PCR. TCRdb fed the multiplex PCR reads into MiXCR, producing one record per CDR3 protein. The sample holds 200,000 to 250,000 distinct CDR3 sequences, under 25% seen once. Material: peripheral blood. The receptors stem from a woman between 50 and 59 years old with Graves' ophthalmopathy.

This clonotype was found many times. The rearrangement links TRBV27 to TRBJ2-5, with 10 nucleotides matching TRBD1. Germline values: CDR1 MNHEY, CDR2 SMNVEV (reference sequence). This CDR3 comprises 16 residues. V trimming: 5 bases; J trimming: 7 bases; junction bases outside the gene matches: 13. The CDR3 loop reads CASSTNYPGQGTTQYF. The CDR3 DNA follows: TGTGCCAGCAGTACCAACTATCCGGGACAGGGGACGACCCAGTACTTC.

This clonotype was recorded many times. V is TRBV29-1 and J is TRBJ2-7; D is undetermined. Germline-derived CDR1 and CDR2 are SQVTM and ANQGSEA. The CDR3 contains 13 residues. V was shortened by 6 bases and J by 0 bases, with 12 bases between the two germline ends. CDR3 nucleotides: TGCAGCGTGACCCGCCCGGCCTCCTACGAGCAGTACTTC. Encoded protein: CSVTRPASYEQYF.

This clonotype was detected ten times or more. The chain joins TRBV11-1 to TRBJ2-3; D not certain. V lost 1 base to trimming and J lost 3 bases, with 5 bases between them. The CDR3 runs to 13 residues. The germline V gene has CDR1 SGHAT and CDR2 FQDESV (reference sequence). The CDR3 sequence is CASSLDRTDTQYF. The DNA for the CDR3 is TGTGCCAGCAGCTTAGACAGAACAGATACGCAGTATTTT.

This clonotype was seen repeatedly, ten times or more. V gene TRBV20-1 combines with J gene TRBJ2-7, with 8 bases identical to TRBD1. From germline, CDR1 is DFQATT and CDR2 SNEGSKA (reference sequence). J lost 0 bases, V lost 3 bases, and 13 bases had no gene match. This CDR3 contains 17 residues. The CDR3 DNA reads as TGCAGTGCTAGGGACAGGGACGATGGAGGGAGCTCCTACGAGCAGTACTTC. This sequence encodes CSARDRDDGGSSYEQYF.

The sample holds many counts of this clonotype. The genes are TRBV24-1 and TRBJ2-5; perhaps D is TRBD1 or TRBD2 (6 bases each). CDR3 size: 15 residues. Germline V gene data show CDR1 as KGHDR and CDR2 as SFDVKD. Between the trimmed V and J ends, which lost 4 bases and 4 bases, there was a span of 15 bases. The CDR3: CATSDPRGGGETQYF. The CDR3 bases are TGTGCCACCAGTGACCCCCGAGGAGGGGGAGAGACCCAGTACTTC.

This clonotype was counted ten times or more. The chain carries TRBV28 and TRBJ2-7; 8 positions match TRBD2. The length of the CDR3 is 16 residues. Germline loops: CDR1 MDHEN, CDR2 SYDVKM. J lost 1 base, V lost 6 bases, and 11 bases had no gene match. The DNA for the CDR3 is TGTGCCAGCAGCCTATCCCGGGGGGGGTGGTCCTACGAGCAGTACTTC. Translating it yields CASSLSRGGWSYEQYF.

This clonotype has a count of ten or more. This rearrangement joins TRBV6-5 to TRBJ1-1; D unclear. The CDR3 extends over 13 amino acids. V lost 2 bases and J lost 2, with 6 bases in between. Germline CDR1 is MNHEY and CDR2 is SVGAGI. CDR3 sequence (DNA): TGTGCCAGCAGTTACCCCGCCAACACTGAAGCTTTCTTT. Protein product: CASSYPANTEAFF.

This clonotype was counted many times. The V and J genes are TRBV5-6 and TRBJ2-4; maybe TRBD1 (6 bases). Trimming removed 1 base at V and 7 bases at J, with 15 bases between. This CDR3 contains 15 residues. Germline V gives CDR1 SGHDT, CDR2 YYEEEE. In DNA, the CDR3 is TGTGCCAGCAGCTTGATTGGGGGCTCGGGGAACATTCAGTACTTC. This codes for CASSLIGGSGNIQYF.

This clonotype has a count of ten or more. The CDR3, as DNA: TGCAGTGCTAGAGATCAAGGAGGCCTGGGGAAGTCACCCCTCCACTTT. It specifies CSARDQGGLGKSPLHF. This chain links TRBV20-1 with TRBJ1-6; D unresolved. Per germline, CDR1 DFQATT and CDR2 SNEGSKA (reference sequence). With 0 bases removed from V and 10 bases from J, the gap between germline ends came to 19 bases. CDR3 length: 16 amino acids.

This clonotype appeared many times. This rearrangement joins TRBV6-1 to TRBJ2-6, with 8 bases that match TRBD1. Unmatched junction bases numbered 8, after V lost 1 base and J lost 3 bases. CDR3 length: 18 residues. Germline V gene data show CDR1 as MNHNS and CDR2 as SASEGT. The chain's CDR3 is CASSEVGQGIGGANVLTF. CDR3 nucleotide sequence: TGTGCCAGCAGTGAAGTAGGACAGGGTATCGGTGGGGCCAACGTCCTGACTTTC.

This clonotype was found many times. The chain carries TRBV6-5 and TRBJ1-1, with D possibly matching TRBD1 (5 bases). Germline-derived CDR1 and CDR2 are MNHEY and SVGAGI. Trimming stripped 0 bases from V and 4 bases from J, with 6 bases between. This CDR3 has 13 amino acids. The CDR3 loop reads CASSYSGVTEAFF. The CDR3 DNA is TGTGCCAGCAGTTACTCAGGGGTCACTGAAGCTTTCTTT.

The rearrangement links TRBV4-1 to TRBJ2-7, with 7 bases lining up with TRBD2. Germline trimming cut 0 bases from V and 5 bases from J; bases unmatched to any gene: 16. CDR3 size: 18 residues. Germline V gene sequence: CDR1 MGHRA, CDR2 YSYEKL. The DNA of the CDR3 is TGCGCCAGCAGCCAAGATTATCGGGCGGGAGCATCCCCCCACGAGCAGTACTTC. Translated: CASSQDYRAGASPHEQYF.

This clonotype was observed many times. The rearrangement links TRBV9 to TRBJ1-1; D not resolved. The CDR3 loop spans 13 amino acids. V lost 4 bases to trimming and J lost 1 base, with 8 bases between them. Per the germline V gene, CDR1 is SGDLS and CDR2 is YYNGEE. This CDR3 is CASSKLTNTEAFF. CDR3 bases: TGTGCCAGCAGCAAGCTCACGAACACTGAAGCTTTCTTT.

This chain joins TRBV5-8 and TRBJ2-7; TRBD2 aligns across 10 bases. The CDR3 contains 14 residues. Germline V gene lookup returns CDR1 SGHTS and CDR2 YDEGEE. With 4 bases clipped from V and 4 bases from J, the junction kept 5 bases outside the gene matches. CDR3: CASSTWTSGYEQYF. CDR3 coding DNA: TGTGCCAGCAGCACCTGGACTAGCGGATACGAGCAGTACTTC.

This clonotype has more than one count but fewer than ten. J is TRBJ2-7 and V is TRBV7-2, with 7 positions matching TRBD2. The CDR3 has 15 residues. The V segment lost 5 bases and the J segment 3 bases; nucleotides outside the gene matches: 10. CDR1 and CDR2 (germline): SGHTA, FQGNSA. The CDR3 nucleotides are TGTGCCAGCAGCCTAGAGGGAGGGAATAGCTACGAGCAGTACTTC. Translation: CASSLEGGNSYEQYF.

The chain employs TRBV19 and TRBJ1-2; TRBD1 might be the D (6 bases). This CDR3 is 14 amino acids long. Germline V lookup: CDR1 LNHDA, CDR2 SQIVND (reference sequence). The V end lost 7 bases, the J end lost 7 bases, and 19 bases lay between the germline ends. CDR3 DNA sequence: TGTGCCAGTATGCCCTTACGGGGGGCCCGTGGCTACACCTTC. Protein: CASMPLRGARGYTF.

This clonotype has just a few counts. The chain carries TRBV11-2 and TRBJ1-3, with a possible D match to TRBD1 (6 bases). Germline CDR1 SGHAT, CDR2 FQNNGV. The CDR3 contains 17 residues. V was cut by 5 bases and J by 1 base, with 18 bases left in between. CDR3 coding DNA: TGTGCCAGCAGCGACCTAACAGGGTTCACTTCTGGAAACACCATATATTTT. Its translation is CASSDLTGFTSGNTIYF.

This rearrangement joins TRBV15 to TRBJ1-1, with D uncertain. CDR1 and CDR2 (germline): LNHNV, YYDKDF (reference sequence). The CDR3 contains 15 residues. Between the trimmed V and J ends, which lost 1 base and 4 bases, there was a span of 13 bases. Here the CDR3 reads CATSRVVGGSTEAFF. The DNA of the CDR3 is TGTGCCACCAGCAGAGTCGTGGGCGGGAGCACTGAAGCTTTCTTT.

The gene calls are TRBV12-3 or TRBV12-4 and TRBJ1-5, with 8 bases lining up with TRBD1. V trimming: 5 bases; J trimming: 5 bases; junction bases outside the gene matches: 8. CDR3 length: 15 residues. CDR3 protein: CASSPWDRLDQPQHF. The CDR3 DNA is TGTGCCAGCAGTCCCTGGGACAGGCTCGATCAGCCCCAGCATTTT.

This clonotype was seen at least ten times. The chain is built from TRBV30 and TRBJ1-1; D gene unclear. This CDR3 comprises 15 residues. The V end lost 1 base, the J end lost 4 bases, and 16 bases lay between the germline ends. CDR1 is GTSNPN and CDR2 is SVGIG in the germline V gene (reference sequence). The CDR3 sequence: CAWSAPTWESTEAFF. The CDR3 bases are TGTGCCTGGAGTGCCCCGACTTGGGAAAGCACTGAAGCTTTCTTT.

This clonotype was seen ten or more times. The genes are TRBV30 and TRBJ1-2, with D tentatively TRBD1 (5 bases). Germline assignment: CDR1 GTSNPN and CDR2 SVGIG (reference sequence). The CDR3 loop spans 13 amino acids. Trimming pared 2 bases from V and 6 bases from J, leaving 13 bases between. This CDR3 reads CAWSRGADDGYTF. CDR3 in DNA: TGTGCCTGGAGTCGAGGGGCCGACGATGGCTACACCTTC.

The chain recombines TRBV6-2 or TRBV6-3 with TRBJ2-2, with 9 bases that match TRBD1. The CDR3 is 15 residues long. With V trimmed by 2 bases and J by 6 bases, 4 bases remained unmatched. Germline V gives CDR1 MNHEY, CDR2 SVGEGT. CDR3 sequence: CASSYGTGTSGELFF. In DNA, the CDR3 is TGTGCCAGCAGTTACGGGACAGGGACCTCCGGGGAGCTGTTTTTT.